The 24 T cell receptor beta chains below were found in one sample sequenced in a study of T cell responses to AZD1222 COVID-19 vaccine. Profiled with immunoSEQ multiplex PCR; TCRdb holds only in-frame clones, not every one. The table includes fewer than 140,000 clones, about 90% detected once. The starting material was peripheral blood, obtained on day 0 of AZD1222 vaccination. These receptors were obtained from an adult in good health.

This chain joins TRBV3-1 (or the pseudogene TRBV3-2) and TRBJ2-3, with 7 bases matching TRBD1. CDR3 length: 15 residues. Germline CDR1 LGHDT, CDR2 YNNKEL (reference sequence). With 4 bases clipped from V and 2 bases from J, the junction kept 6 bases outside the gene matches. CDR3 amino acids: CASSLTGTFTDTQYF. CDR3 sequence (DNA): TGTGCCAGCAGCCTGACAGGGACCTTCACAGATACGCAGTATTTT.

This chain connects TRBV5-4 to TRBJ2-5; TRBD2 aligns across 10 bases. With V trimmed by 2 bases and J by 4 bases, 8 bases remained unmatched. The CDR3 has 16 residues. CDR1 and CDR2 from the germline V gene are SGHNT and YYREEE (reference sequence). This CDR3 is CASSLILAGPGETQYF. DNA of the CDR3: TGTGCCAGCAGCTTAATACTAGCGGGGCCGGGAGAGACCCAGTACTTC.

A single count supports this clone. This sequence joins TRBV27 and TRBJ2-7; a weak D match, TRBD1 (5 bases). CDR3 length equals 18 residues. V was trimmed by 5 bases and J by 1 base, leaving 24 bases between them. The germline gives CDR1 MNHEY, CDR2 SMNVEV (reference sequence). CDR3 loop: CASSHLTREHLGSYEQYF. In nucleotides, the CDR3 is TGTGCCAGCAGTCACTTGACCAGGGAACATCTTGGGTCCTACGAGCAGTACTTC.

This chain links TRBV10-3 with TRBJ2-7, with a weak D call TRBD1 (5 bases). The CDR3 totals 14 residues. Trimming pared 5 bases from V and 2 bases from J, leaving 13 bases between. Germline loops: CDR1 ENHRY, CDR2 SYGVKD. CDR3 DNA sequence: TGTGCCATCAGTAGCCTGGCAGGGACCTACGAGCAGTACTTC. This codes for CAISSLAGTYEQYF.

This chain uses TRBV12-3 or TRBV12-4 with TRBJ1-5; D remains ambiguous. This CDR3 has 12 amino acids. V lost 0 bases and J lost 7, with 4 bases in between. CDR3: CASSLALQPQHF. The CDR3 DNA is TGTGCCAGCAGTTTAGCCCTACAGCCCCAGCATTTT.

This chain uses TRBV3-1 (or the pseudogene TRBV3-2) with TRBJ2-7; 8 bases are shared with TRBD1. With V trimmed by 1 base and J by 6 bases, 2 bases remained unmatched. The CDR3 is 13 amino acids. CDR1 and CDR2 from the germline V gene are LGHDT and YNNKEL (reference sequence). CDR3 loop: CASSQVDRGEQYF. Written as DNA, the CDR3 is TGTGCCAGCAGCCAAGTAGACAGGGGCGAGCAGTACTTC.

CDR3 coding DNA: TGTGCCAGCAGTTCTGAGACAGGGCGTGAAGCTTTCTTT. Translating gives CASSSETGREAFF. The chain employs TRBV12-3 or TRBV12-4 and TRBJ1-1; TRBD1 agrees at 7 bases. Trimming took 4 bases from V and 7 from J; bases not matched to a gene: 6. The CDR3 loop spans 13 amino acids.

This clone showed up many times. The chain links TRBV7-9 to TRBJ1-2, with D perhaps matching TRBD1 (5 bases). This CDR3 comprises 15 residues. The germline V gene has CDR1 SEHNR and CDR2 FQNEAQ (reference sequence). The ends were cut back, 1 base at V and 5 bases at J, with 14 bases in the middle. The chain's CDR3 is CASSLDTARAYGYTF. The CDR3 DNA reads as TGTGCCAGCAGCTTAGATACCGCCAGGGCTTATGGCTACACCTTC.

The chain joins TRBV18 to TRBJ2-3; 8 nucleotides agree with TRBD2. Germline CDR1 and CDR2: KGHSH and LQKENI. The CDR3 runs to 15 residues. V dropped 3 bases and J dropped 5; count of bases not matched to a gene: 7. The CDR3 DNA reads TGTGCCAGCTCACCGCCGGGACTAGTAGGAGATACGCAGTATTTT. Encoded protein: CASSPPGLVGDTQYF.

The chain carries TRBV19 and TRBJ2-7; TRBD2 is a possible D gene (6 bases). This CDR3 has 14 amino acids. The V and J ends lost 5 bases and 4 bases respectively, with 15 bases between them. In germline, CDR1 is LNHDA, CDR2 SQIVND (reference sequence). CDR3 nucleotide sequence: TGTGCCAGTAGTCTCCGGGGGACCGGGTACGAGCAGTACTTC. Protein product: CASSLRGTGYEQYF.

This clone was found once. The sample holds other DNA sequences that translate to the same CDR3. This rearrangement joins TRBV5-1 to TRBJ1-3, with D unclear. The V gene lost 0 bases and the J gene lost 3 bases, with 7 bases spanning the gap. The length of the CDR3 is 14 residues. Per the germline V gene, CDR1 is SGHRS and CDR2 is YFSETQ. In DNA, the CDR3 is TGCGCCAGCAGCTTGGGCAGTGGTGGAAACACCATATATTTT. Translated, it gives CASSLGSGGNTIYF.

The rearrangement joins TRBV6-1 to TRBJ2-7; unclear D gene. CDR1 is MNHNS, CDR2 SASEGT, per germline. V shed 2 bases and J shed 0 bases, with 5 bases lying between them. This CDR3 is 13 amino acids long. Written as DNA, the CDR3 is TGTGCCAGCAGTGAATCTCGCTCCTACGAGCAGTACTTC. Amino acid sequence: CASSESRSYEQYF.

The rearrangement uses TRBV5-1 and TRBJ1-6, with a tentative D call TRBD1 (5 bases). This CDR3 has 17 amino acids. In germline, CDR1 is SGHRS, CDR2 YFSETQ. Deletions cut 0 bases from V and 2 bases from J, with 12 bases between. CDR3 sequence: CASSLERQTAYNSPLHF. The CDR3, as DNA: TGCGCCAGCAGCTTGGAGAGACAGACTGCCTATAATTCACCCCTCCACTTT.

The J gene is TRBJ1-1, the V gene TRBV14; 7 positions agree with TRBD1. Germline trimming cut 4 bases from V and 0 bases from J; bases unmatched to any gene: 5. This CDR3 is built from 15 residues. Germline V CDR1 and CDR2: SGHDN, FVKESK. CDR3 residues: CASSPPGQLNTEAFF. The CDR3 coding sequence is TGTGCCAGCAGCCCGCCGGGACAGTTGAACACTGAAGCTTTCTTT. Using reference TRBV14 and TRBJ1-1 for the parts outside the CDR3, the full variable domain is EAGVTQFPSHSVIEKGQTVTLRCDPISGHDNLYWYRRVMGKEIKFLLHFVKESKQDESGMPNNRFLAERTGGTYSTLKVQPAELEDSGVYFCASSPPGQLNTEAFFGQGTRLTVV.

V is TRBV6-5 and J is TRBJ1-1, with 9 positions matching TRBD1. CDR1 is MNHEY and CDR2 is SVGAGI in the germline V gene. This CDR3 region has 15 residues. V was clipped by 6 bases and J by 3 bases; unmatched bases: 8. Here the CDR3 reads CASSSSRTGDTEAFF. The DNA of the CDR3 is TGTGCCAGCAGCTCCTCTAGGACAGGGGACACTGAAGCTTTCTTT.

The chain couples TRBV5-5 to TRBJ2-1; D is unclear. Germline assignment: CDR1 SGHKS and CDR2 YYEKEE (reference sequence). This CDR3 spans 14 amino acids. The V and J ends lost 4 bases and 6 bases respectively, with 14 bases between them. CDR3 sequence (DNA): TGTGCCAGCAGCCCCTATACTGACTTCAATGAGCAGTTCTTC. It yields the protein CASSPYTDFNEQFF.

This chain joins TRBV30 and TRBJ1-2; D is undetermined. Germline V gene data show CDR1 as GTSNPN and CDR2 as SVGIG (reference sequence). Deletions cut 4 bases from V and 7 bases from J, with 10 bases between. The CDR3 extends over 11 amino acids. The CDR3 loop is CAWKAWGGYTF. CDR3 nucleotide sequence: TGTGCCTGGAAGGCCTGGGGTGGCTACACCTTC.

The chain couples TRBV3-1 (or the pseudogene TRBV3-2) to TRBJ1-5; D gene unclear. Germline CDR1 and CDR2: LGHDT and YNNKEL (reference sequence). Trimming stripped 4 bases from V and 8 bases from J, with 12 bases between. This CDR3 is 13 amino acids long. Written as DNA, the CDR3 is TGTGCCAGCAGCCGTGACCTCTTGGAGCCCCAGCATTTT. This codes for CASSRDLLEPQHF.

The chain recombines TRBV5-1 with TRBJ2-7, with 8 positions matching TRBD2. The ends lost 0 bases at V and 5 bases at J; junction bases unmatched: 4. CDR1 SGHRS and CDR2 YFSETQ come from the germline V gene. The CDR3 totals 14 residues. The CDR3 coding sequence is TGCGCCAGCAGCTTGGGCGGGAGGATGGACGAGCAGTACTTC. It encodes CASSLGGRMDEQYF.

This sequence joins TRBV7-8 and TRBJ1-1; D gene unclear. Trimming cost V 2 bases and J 2 bases, with 9 bases left between them. Germline V CDR1 and CDR2: SGHVS, FQNEAQ. The CDR3 loop spans 14 amino acids. The CDR3 loop reads CASSLYTKNTEAFF. The CDR3 nucleotides read TGTGCCAGCAGCTTATATACGAAAAACACTGAAGCTTTCTTT.

The gene calls are TRBV4-3 and TRBJ1-3, with 7 bases fitting TRBD1. Trimming took 8 bases from V and 0 from J; bases not matched to a gene: 4. The germline V gene encodes CDR1 LGHNA and CDR2 YSLEER. The CDR3 is 14 residues long. As DNA, the CDR3 is TGCGCCAGCCGGGACAGCGTCTCTGGAAACACCATATATTTT. This translates into CASRDSVSGNTIYF.

In its sample, this clone was seen a few times. J is TRBJ2-2 and V is TRBV7-2; D gene uncertain. The germline CDR1 and CDR2 sequences are SGHTA and FQGNSA. The germline V and J ends were trimmed by 5 bases and 4 bases, with 11 bases remaining between them. There are 14 residues in the CDR3. This chain's CDR3 is CASSLQTTTGELFF. DNA of the CDR3: TGTGCCAGCAGCCTTCAGACCACCACCGGGGAGCTGTTTTTT.

The chain couples TRBV13 to TRBJ1-2; 7 bases are a match to TRBD1. The CDR3 length is 14 residues. The trim removed 5 bases at V and 3 bases at J, leaving 6 bases unmatched. Germline values: CDR1 PRHDT, CDR2 FYEKMQ (reference sequence). The CDR3 coding sequence is TGTGCCAGCAGCGAGACAGGGAACCACTATGGCTACACCTTC. This gives the protein CASSETGNHYGYTF.

The chain carries TRBV10-3 and TRBJ2-7; perhaps D is TRBD1 or TRBD2 (6 bases each). CDR1 ENHRY and CDR2 SYGVKD come from the germline V gene. The V gene lost 4 bases and the J gene lost 7 bases, with 17 bases spanning the gap. The CDR3 runs 14 residues. The DNA for the CDR3 is TGTGCCATCAGTGTGAATGGGGGGCCGGAAGAGCAGTACTTC. This codes for CAISVNGGPEEQYF.